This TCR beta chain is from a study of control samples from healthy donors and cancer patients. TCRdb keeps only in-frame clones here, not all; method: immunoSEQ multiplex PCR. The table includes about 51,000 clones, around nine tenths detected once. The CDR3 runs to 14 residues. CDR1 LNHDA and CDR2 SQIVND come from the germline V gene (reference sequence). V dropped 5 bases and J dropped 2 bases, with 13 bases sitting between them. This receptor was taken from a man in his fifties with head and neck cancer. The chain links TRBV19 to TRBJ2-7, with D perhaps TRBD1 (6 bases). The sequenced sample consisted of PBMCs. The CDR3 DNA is TGTGCCAGTAGTTTAAGGACAGATGCCTACGAGCAGTACTTC. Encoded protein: CASSLRTDAYEQYF.